This T cell receptor beta chain was identified during a study of response to subunit inactivated influenza vaccine. This CDR3 is built from 13 residues. The V and J ends lost 0 bases and 5 bases respectively, with 10 bases between them. Per the germline V gene, CDR1 is DFQATT and CDR2 is SNEGSKA (reference sequence). Via MiXCR, TCRdb re-called the RT-PCR reads, giving one row per CDR3 protein. The sample has around 580,000 distinct CDR3 sequences, approximately 14% seen once. This TCR derives from a man aged 50-60 years who received an inactivated influenza vaccine. The V call is TRBV20-1, the J call TRBJ2-5; D uncertain. Source: PBMCs from blood, taken 11 to 12 days after vaccination. CDR3 sequence: CSARDTGLETQYF. CDR3 DNA sequence: TGCAGTGCTAGAGATACTGGCCTGGAGACCCAGTACTTC.